This TCR beta chain came from a study of cytomegalovirus exposure and HLA in healthy donors. CDR3 length: 13 amino acids. V lost 4 bases, J lost 8 bases, and 2 bases stayed unmatched. CDR1 is SGHDN, CDR2 FVKESK, per germline. Sampled while nominally healthy, donors likely had unrecorded immune exposures. Study findings and constraints: For most TCR beta V segments, an earlier analysis put the productive rate at about 87% or about 30% of the time. Some TCR beta chains (164 of them) were listed as cytomegalovirus-associated. Reports credit the classifier with highly specific, highly sensitive diagnosis of cytomegalovirus status.

This clone was seen a handful of times. The antigen is unknown. PCR involved 60 Vbeta and 13 Jbeta primers. Assay used: immunoSEQ multiplex PCR; TCRdb lists only in-frame clones, some missing. The table has over 150,000 clones, just under 80% seen once. The rearrangement links TRBV14 to TRBJ1-6; 7 bases fit TRBD1. The sequenced sample consisted of PBMCs. This TCR came from a woman in her forties or fifties in good health and CMV-seropositive. In nucleotides, the CDR3 is TGTGCCAGCAGCCGACAGGGCGATTCACCCCTCCACTTT. Encoded protein: CASSRQGDSPLHF.